This T cell receptor beta chain was observed in a study of beta chain features in type 1 diabetes. Points from the study as a whole: Across all four CD4+ subsets, people with type 1 diabetes showed modestly shorter TCRB CDR3s.

Every isolated RNA sample was fully reverse transcribed, so sequencing captured expressed TCRB transcripts. Sequencing used immunoSEQ multiplex PCR; TCRdb keeps in-frame clones, though not all of them. The sample consists of approximately 140,000 clones, about 44% of them appearing once. This CDR3 has 16 amino acids. Germline CDR1 is SNHLY and CDR2 is FYNNEI. V trimming: 6 bases; J trimming: 4 bases; junction bases outside the gene matches: 14. This clone appeared a few times. Its antigen is not known. The source material was Tregs from blood. This sequence originates from a man younger than 35 in good health. This rearrangement joins TRBV2 to TRBJ1-2, with 7 bases matching TRBD1. CDR3 in DNA: TGTGCCAGCAGCCATGATAAGGGGGCCTCGAGCTATGGCTACACCTTC. Its translation: CASSHDKGASSYGYTF.